The 10 T cell receptor beta chains reported below all come from one sample, sequenced in a study of somatic mutations in cytotoxic T cells in rheumatoid arthritis. Profiling relied on immunoSEQ multiplex PCR, and the TCRdb table lists in-frame clones only, not all of them. The sample records approximately 20,000 clones, roughly 85% being singletons. Sequencing used CD8+ T cells sorted from blood. The source of these receptors is a woman in her thirties or forties with rheumatoid arthritis.

The V and J genes are TRBV6-6 and TRBJ1-5, with D maybe TRBD1 (5 bases). CDR3 size: 14 residues. The V and J ends lost 2 bases and 5 bases respectively, with 10 bases between them. Germline V gene sequence: CDR1 MNHNY, CDR2 SVGAGI (reference sequence). CDR3 sequence: CASSYRRGDQPQHF. The DNA for the CDR3 is TGTGCCAGCAGTTACCGAAGGGGCGATCAGCCCCAGCATTTT.

The chain has TRBV10-1 and TRBJ2-7, with 9 bases lining up with TRBD1. Germline V gene data show CDR1 as WNHNN and CDR2 as SYGVQD (reference sequence). This CDR3 has 14 amino acids. After removal of 3 bases from V and 3 bases from J, the junction contained 3 bases not matched to a gene. The CDR3 here is CASSENRGLYEQYF. Here the CDR3 DNA reads TGCGCCAGCAGTGAAAACAGGGGGCTCTACGAGCAGTACTTC.

The chain has TRBV11-2 and TRBJ2-7; TRBD2 aligns across 10 bases. The CDR3 consists of 15 residues. CDR1 and CDR2 (germline): SGHAT, FQNNGV. With 6 bases clipped from V and 7 bases from J, the junction kept 12 bases outside the gene matches. The CDR3 is CASRIQPGLAWEQYF. The CDR3 DNA reads as TGTGCCAGCAGAATTCAACCGGGACTAGCGTGGGAGCAGTACTTC.

The chain is built from TRBV11-2 and TRBJ2-4; TRBD1 matches 8 bases. CDR1 and CDR2 (germline): SGHAT, FQNNGV. With 5 bases clipped from V and 3 bases from J, the junction kept 6 bases outside the gene matches. The CDR3 runs 15 residues. The CDR3 nucleotides read TGTGCCAGCAGCGCAAACAGGGGGTACAAAAACATTCAGTACTTC. It specifies CASSANRGYKNIQYF.

The chain employs TRBV7-6 and TRBJ2-1, with 13 bases lining up with TRBD2. From germline, CDR1 is SGHVS and CDR2 FNYEAQ. There are 15 residues in the CDR3. V was pared by 5 bases and J by 8 bases, with 6 bases of the junction left unmatched. CDR3 DNA sequence: TGTGCCAGCAGCGACGGGACTAGCGGGACCTATGAGCAGTTCTTC. Its translation is CASSDGTSGTYEQFF.

This chain connects TRBV19 to TRBJ2-1, with a weak D call TRBD2 (6 bases). CDR1 and CDR2 from the germline V gene are LNHDA and SQIVND (reference sequence). V lost 6 bases to trimming and J lost 1 base, with 16 bases between them. CDR3 length equals 16 residues. CDR3 sequence (DNA): TGTGCCAGTAGCCACCTTCTCGGGGGTTCCTACAATGAGCAGTTCTTC. Encoded protein: CASSHLLGGSYNEQFF.

This clone showed up just a few times. The V and J genes are TRBV15 and TRBJ1-2; D is ambiguous. CDR3 length equals 13 residues. Germline loops: CDR1 LNHNV, CDR2 YYDKDF (reference sequence). Deletions cut 4 bases from V and 2 bases from J, with 8 bases between. CDR3 DNA: TGTGCCACCAGCACCACAGAGAACTATGGCTACACCTTC. The encoded protein is CATSTTENYGYTF. The full variable domain, completed using reference TRBV15 and TRBJ1-2, is DAMVIQNPRYQVTQFGKPVTLSCSQTLNHNVMYWYQQKSSQAPKLLFHYYDKDFNNEADTPDNFQSRRPNTSFCFLDIRSPGLGDTAMYLCATSTTENYGYTFGSGTRLTVV.

J is TRBJ2-7 and V is TRBV10-3; D is unclear. The length of the CDR3 is 12 residues. The ends were cut back, 2 bases at V and 10 bases at J, with 12 bases in the middle. Looked up from germline, CDR1 is ENHRY and CDR2 is SYGVKD. In nucleotides, the CDR3 is TGTGCCATCAGTGAGCCGGGTTCTGCTCAGTACTTC. Its translation is CAISEPGSAQYF.

This clone was recorded only once. The chain recombines TRBV13 with TRBJ2-3; the match to TRBD1 covers 7 bases. The germline gives CDR1 PRHDT, CDR2 FYEKMQ (reference sequence). After removal of 5 bases from V and 2 bases from J, the junction contained 16 bases not matched to a gene. This CDR3 comprises 18 residues. The CDR3 is CASSPTRTGDDSTDTQYF. Here the CDR3 DNA reads TGTGCCAGCAGCCCTACCCGAACAGGGGATGATTCCACAGATACGCAGTATTTT. Filled out from reference TRBV13 and TRBJ2-3, the complete variable domain reads AAGVIQSPRHLIKEKRETATLKCYPIPRHDTVYWYQQGPGQDPQFLISFYEKMQSDKGSIPDRFSAQQFSDYHSELNMSSLELGDSALYFCASSPTRTGDDSTDTQYFGPGTRLTVL.

The V call is TRBV7-3, the J call TRBJ2-1, with TRBD2 matching 9 bases. CDR3 length: 15 amino acids. CDR1 and CDR2 (germline): SGHTA, FQGTGA. J lost 6 bases, V lost 1 base, and 4 bases had no gene match. CDR3 bases: TGTGCCAGCAGCTTAAGCGGGGGGGCTGGCAATGAGCAGTTCTTC. It translates to CASSLSGGAGNEQFF.